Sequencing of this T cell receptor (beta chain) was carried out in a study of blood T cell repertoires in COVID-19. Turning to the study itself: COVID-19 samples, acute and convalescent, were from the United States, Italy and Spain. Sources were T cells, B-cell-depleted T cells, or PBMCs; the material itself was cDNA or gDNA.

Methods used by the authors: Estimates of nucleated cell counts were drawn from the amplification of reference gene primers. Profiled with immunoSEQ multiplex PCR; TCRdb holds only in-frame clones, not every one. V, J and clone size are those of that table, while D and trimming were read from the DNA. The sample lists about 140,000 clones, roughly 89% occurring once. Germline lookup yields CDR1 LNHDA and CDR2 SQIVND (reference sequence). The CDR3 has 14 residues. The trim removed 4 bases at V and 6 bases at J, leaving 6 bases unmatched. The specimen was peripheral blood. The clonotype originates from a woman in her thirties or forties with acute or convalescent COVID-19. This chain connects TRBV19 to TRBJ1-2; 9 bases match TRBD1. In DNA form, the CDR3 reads TGTGCCAGTAGTACGACAGGGGGGACAAATGGCTACACCTTC. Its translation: CASSTTGGTNGYTF.